Below are 9 T cell receptor beta chains sequenced from a single sample in a study of CD8 T cells in Susac syndrome. Reverse transcription of about 0.5 to 1 ug RNA used random hexamers. TCRdb independently ran MiXCR on the immunoSEQ multiplex PCR reads; one entry per CDR3 protein. Of a few hundred thousand distinct CDR3 sequences listed, about 91% are singletons. The specimen sequenced was CD4+ T cells from PBMCs. Receptors were obtained from a human donor with multiple sclerosis.

J is TRBJ2-2 and V is TRBV6-2 or TRBV6-3, with unresolved D. The V end was cut by 2 bases, the J end by 4 bases, with 5 bases between. The CDR3 is 13 amino acids. Germline values: CDR1 MNHEY, CDR2 SVGEGT. CDR3: CASSYIGTGELFF. Written as DNA, the CDR3 is TGTGCCAGCAGTTACATCGGCACCGGGGAGCTGTTTTTT.

This sequence joins TRBV19 and TRBJ2-7; D call uncertain. V lost 7 bases to trimming and J lost 6 bases, with 7 bases between them. The CDR3 is 10 residues long. CDR1 and CDR2 from the germline V gene are LNHDA and SQIVND (reference sequence). CDR3 sequence reads: CASKDGEQYF. DNA of the CDR3: TGTGCCAGTAAGGATGGCGAGCAGTACTTC.

This clonotype is a singleton in its sample. The chain is built from TRBV19 and TRBJ1-2; D not certain. Germline CDR1 reads LNHDA; CDR2 reads SQIVND (reference sequence). The CDR3 has 15 residues. Trimming cost V 4 bases and J 1 base, with 13 bases left between them. DNA for the CDR3: TGTGCCAGTAGTAGGTACACCGGGTTTAACTATGGCTACACCTTC. Protein sequence: CASSRYTGFNYGYTF. The full variable domain, its missing parts supplied by reference TRBV19 and TRBJ1-2, is DGGITQSPKYLFRKEGQNVTLSCEQNLNHDAMYWYRQDPGQGLRLIYYSQIVNDFQKGDIAEGYSVSREKKESFPLTVTSAQKNPTAFYLCASSRYTGFNYGYTFGSGTRLTVV.

The rearrangement joins TRBV7-9 to TRBJ2-3; D tentatively fits TRBD1 or TRBD2 (5 bases each). V dropped 3 bases and J dropped 14 bases, with 27 bases sitting between them. The CDR3 contains 16 residues. Germline V gene sequence: CDR1 SEHNR, CDR2 FQNEAQ (reference sequence). The CDR3: CASSFGPSRDVGNTYF. As DNA, the CDR3 is TGTGCCAGCAGCTTTGGCCCCTCTCGGGACGTTGGTAATACGTATTTT.

This chain joins TRBV19 and TRBJ1-5; TRBD1 matches at 7 bases. CDR1 is LNHDA and CDR2 is SQIVND in the germline V gene (reference sequence). This CDR3 spans 15 amino acids. The trim removed 5 bases at V and 4 bases at J, leaving 8 bases unmatched. The chain's CDR3 is CASSEPGQTNQPQHF. In DNA, the CDR3 is TGTGCCAGTAGTGAACCGGGACAGACTAATCAGCCCCAGCATTTT.

The chain recombines TRBV7-9 with TRBJ1-1; 7 bases match TRBD1. Germline CDR1 and CDR2: SEHNR and FQNEAQ (reference sequence). The CDR3 loop spans 15 amino acids. J lost 0 bases, V lost 6 bases, and 7 bases had no gene match. The CDR3 region has the DNA TGTGCCAGCAGTCCACCGGGACAGCTGAACACTGAAGCTTTCTTT. It specifies CASSPPGQLNTEAFF. Variable domain in full (rest from reference TRBV7-9 and TRBJ1-1): DTGVSQNPRHKITKRGQNVTFRCDPISEHNRLYWYRQTLGQGPEFLTYFQNEAQLEKSRLLSDRFSAERPKGSFSTLEIQRTEQGDSAMYLCASSPPGQLNTEAFFGQGTRLTVV.

The V and J genes are TRBV30 and TRBJ2-2, with D hard to call. The CDR3 is 13 residues long. Germline assignment: CDR1 GTSNPN and CDR2 SVGIG (reference sequence). CDR3 protein: CVSSMVNTGELFF. CDR3 in DNA: TGTGTCAGTAGTATGGTAAACACCGGGGAGCTGTTTTTT.

The gene calls are TRBV6-5 and TRBJ1-2, with TRBD1 as a possible D gene (6 bases). V lost 10 bases and J lost 8, with 20 bases in between. The germline V gene encodes CDR1 MNHEY and CDR2 SVGAGI. The CDR3 length is 13 residues. CDR3 sequence reads: CATRDSYRAGYTF. As DNA, the CDR3 is TGTGCCACTAGAGATTCCTACAGGGCAGGCTACACCTTC.

The chain is built from TRBV7-2 and TRBJ2-5; TRBD2 agrees at 7 bases. V trimming: 4 bases; J trimming: 2 bases; junction bases outside the gene matches: 4. The CDR3 is made up of 14 amino acids. Looked up from germline, CDR1 is SGHTA and CDR2 is FQGNSA. The chain's CDR3 is CASSSLAAQETQYF. In DNA, the CDR3 is TGTGCCAGCAGCTCCCTAGCGGCGCAAGAGACCCAGTACTTC.